Below are 16 T cell receptor beta chains sequenced from a single sample in a study of patients and donors after allogeneic stem cell transplantation. TCRdb recomputed calls from the RT-PCR reads with MiXCR, one row per CDR3 protein. The repertoire consists of fewer than 75,000 distinct CDR3 sequences, with 26% occurring once and the leading ten covering around 27%. Material for sequencing was blood, either unsorted or a sorted T cell fraction (not recorded which). The receptors stem from a human donor who was either an allogeneic HSCT recipient or a stem cell or donor lymphocyte infusion donor (not recorded which). It is not recorded whose cells these are; they may come from a transplant donor.

V is TRBV27 and J is TRBJ1-1; D uncertain. V lost 3 bases and J 5 bases, leaving 10 bases between the germline ends. CDR3 size: 13 residues. CDR1 MNHEY and CDR2 SMNVEV come from the germline V gene (reference sequence). The CDR3: CASSLAGSTEAFF. CDR3 bases: TGTGCCAGCAGTTTGGCGGGCAGTACTGAAGCTTTCTTT.

CDR3 sequence: CASSHSTGPYNYGYTF. The CDR3 nucleotides read TGTGCCAGCAGCCATTCCACCGGGCCGTACAACTATGGCTACACCTTC. The genes are TRBV3-1 and TRBJ1-2; D gene ambiguous. V lost 3 bases and J lost 2, with 16 bases in between. CDR3 length equals 16 residues. Germline V gene sequence: CDR1 LGHDT, CDR2 YNNKEL (reference sequence).

The V and J genes are TRBV11-2 and TRBJ2-1, with TRBD2 matching 9 bases. Looked up from germline, CDR1 is SGHAT and CDR2 is FQNNGV. This CDR3 comprises 16 residues. The junction had 8 bases not matched to a gene; V was cut back by 1 base and J by 7 bases. This CDR3 is CASSLAWASGENEQFF. As DNA, the CDR3 is TGTGCCAGCAGCTTAGCATGGGCTAGCGGGGAGAATGAGCAGTTCTTC. Full variable domain (outside the CDR3, taken from reference TRBV11-2 and TRBJ2-1): EAGVAQSPRYKIIEKRQSVAFWCNPISGHATLYWYQQILGQGPKLLIQFQNNGVVDDSQLPKDRFSAERLKGVDSTLKIQPAKLEDSAVYLCASSLAWASGENEQFFGPGTRLTVL.

This clonotype was seen more than once but under ten times. The J gene is TRBJ2-3, the V gene TRBV11-2; no clear D gene. Germline CDR1 reads SGHAT; CDR2 reads FQNNGV. Trimming took off 3 bases at V and 1 base at J, with 8 bases between the two ends. The CDR3 spans 14 residues. CDR3: CASSFRPGTDTQYF. CDR3 DNA: TGTGCCAGCAGCTTCCGGCCGGGCACAGATACGCAGTATTTT.

This clonotype has ten or more counts. The rearrangement links TRBV6-4 to TRBJ2-4; D possibly matches TRBD1 or TRBD2 (5 bases each). The V and J ends lost 6 bases and 1 base respectively, with 19 bases between them. Germline lookup yields CDR1 MRHNA and CDR2 SNTAGT. The CDR3 covers 17 residues. DNA of the CDR3: TGTGCCAGCAGGCCCCAGGTATGGGGGTTGGCCAAAAACATTCAGTACTTC. Translated, it gives CASRPQVWGLAKNIQYF.

This chain links TRBV6-2 or TRBV6-3 with TRBJ1-5, with D maybe TRBD1 (5 bases). Per germline, CDR1 MNHEY and CDR2 SVGEGT. CDR3 length: 15 residues. With 6 bases removed from V and 4 bases from J, the gap between germline ends came to 16 bases. CDR3 nucleotide sequence: TGTGCCAGCAGCCCGGGGGATTTAAGGAATCAGCCCCAGCATTTT. It yields the protein CASSPGDLRNQPQHF.

Turning to this clonotype: The junction departs from the called germline gene at one end, perhaps through a read error. This chain links TRBV18 with TRBJ2-3; D possibly uses TRBD1 or TRBD2 (6 bases each). CDR1 KGHSH and CDR2 LQKENI come from the germline V gene. The CDR3 spans 15 residues. The CDR3 here is CGSSPYPGASDTQYF. CDR3 in DNA: TGTGGCAGCTCACCATATCCGGGGGCATCAGATACGCAGTATTTT.

This clonotype was seen only a few times. V gene TRBV5-1 combines with J gene TRBJ1-1, with D unclear. V was clipped by 2 bases and J by 5 bases, with 13 bases between them. The germline gives CDR1 SGHRS, CDR2 YFSETQ. CDR3 length equals 14 residues. The chain's CDR3 is CASSLGLPGTEAFF. The CDR3 nucleotides are TGCGCCAGCAGCTTAGGCCTCCCGGGGACTGAAGCTTTCTTT.

This clonotype was seen a few times. This chain uses TRBV20-1 with TRBJ2-1, with TRBD2 matching over 10 bases. J lost 2 bases, V lost 5 bases, and 3 bases had no gene match. The V gene's germline CDR1 is DFQATT and CDR2 SNEGSKA (reference sequence). The CDR3 is 14 residues long. The CDR3 spells CSAGLAETYNEQFF. The DNA of the CDR3 is TGCAGTGCTGGACTAGCGGAAACCTACAATGAGCAGTTCTTC.

This clonotype was counted a few times. V gene TRBV7-9 combines with J gene TRBJ2-3, with D possibly being TRBD1 (6 bases). There are 15 residues in the CDR3. V lost 1 base and J 2 bases, leaving 10 bases between the germline ends. Germline CDR1 and CDR2: SEHNR and FQNEAQ (reference sequence). The CDR3 spells CASSLEGQFTDTQYF. Written as DNA, the CDR3 is TGTGCCAGCAGCTTAGAAGGACAGTTCACAGATACGCAGTATTTT.

This chain joins TRBV25-1 and TRBJ2-4; D remains ambiguous. CDR1 MGHDK and CDR2 SYGVNS come from the germline V gene. With 5 bases removed from V and 5 bases from J, the gap between germline ends came to 4 bases. This CDR3 comprises 11 residues. CDR3 amino acids: CASSTQNIQYF. As DNA, the CDR3 is TGTGCCAGCAGTACCCAAAACATTCAGTACTTC.

This clonotype was detected only a few times. The V and J genes are TRBV12-3 or TRBV12-4 and TRBJ2-2; no clear D gene. The CDR3 extends over 15 amino acids. The ends were cut back, 0 bases at V and 2 bases at J, with 7 bases in the middle. The CDR3 region is CASSLAPSNTGELFF. In DNA, the CDR3 is TGTGCCAGCAGTTTAGCCCCGAGTAACACCGGGGAGCTGTTTTTT.

V is TRBV5-8 and J is TRBJ2-7; 7 bases are a match to TRBD1. CDR3 length equals 15 residues. In germline, CDR1 is SGHTS, CDR2 YDEGEE. V trimming: 4 bases; J trimming: 4 bases; junction bases outside the gene matches: 11. The CDR3 sequence: CASSGTGTALYEQYF. As DNA, the CDR3 is TGTGCCAGCAGCGGTACCGGGACAGCACTATACGAGCAGTACTTC.

The rearrangement links TRBV9 to TRBJ2-7; no firm D call. This CDR3 is built from 16 residues. V was shortened by 3 bases and J by 2 bases, with 18 bases between the two germline ends. Germline CDR1 reads SGDLS; CDR2 reads YYNGEE. Here the CDR3 reads CASSARKGASPYEQYF. The CDR3 DNA is TGTGCCAGCAGCGCCCGTAAGGGCGCTTCCCCCTACGAGCAGTACTTC. Full variable domain (outside the CDR3, taken from reference TRBV9 and TRBJ2-7): DSGVTQTPKHLITATGQRVTLRCSPRSGDLSVYWYQQSLDQGLQFLIQYYNGEERAKGNILERFSAQQFPDLHSELNLSSLELGDSALYFCASSARKGASPYEQYFGPGTRLTVT.

The chain employs TRBV6-5 and TRBJ1-1; D not resolved. Germline CDR1 is MNHEY and CDR2 is SVGAGI. CDR3 length equals 13 residues. V lost 6 bases and J 1 base, leaving 9 bases between the germline ends. CDR3 loop: CASRGWQNTEAFF. The DNA for the CDR3 is TGTGCCAGCAGGGGGTGGCAGAACACTGAAGCTTTCTTT.

This chain uses TRBV30 with TRBJ2-1; maybe TRBD2 (5 bases). The CDR3 runs to 13 residues. Trimming cost V 0 bases and J 8 bases, with 11 bases left between them. In germline, CDR1 is GTSNPN, CDR2 SVGIG (reference sequence). The chain's CDR3 is CAWSVGEGYEQFF. As DNA, the CDR3 is TGTGCCTGGAGTGTAGGAGAGGGATATGAGCAGTTCTTC.